There are many counts of the clone carrying this T cell receptor beta chain. Unique molecular identifiers were used to barcode this TCRbeta library. TCRdb fed the PCR reads into MiXCR, producing one record per CDR3 protein. The table includes about 22,000 distinct CDR3 sequences, roughly a tenth detected once. The sample belongs to a study of T-cell reconstitution after alpha-beta-depleted transplantation in children. Germline trimming cut 8 bases from V and 7 bases from J; bases unmatched to any gene: 11. The CDR3 extends over 13 amino acids. CDR1 and CDR2 (germline): SGDLS, YYNGEE. Specimen: PBMCs from the stem cell graft donor, collected from the stem cell graft. The chain recombines TRBV9 with TRBJ2-7; 8 bases line up with TRBD2. The sequence was collected from a human donor who donated a stem cell graft to a child with chronic granulomatous disease. CDR3: CASSAGVWLEQYF. CDR3 bases: TGTGCCAGTTCAGCGGGAGTGTGGTTGGAGCAGTACTTC.